This T cell receptor (beta chain) was profiled in a study of T cell repertoires in cytomegalovirus infection. Study-wide results and limits: The ex vivo response was dominated by HLA-C-restricted CMV-specific TCR beta clonotypes.

CDR1 SNHLY and CDR2 FYNNEI come from the germline V gene. V was cut by 8 bases and J by 6 bases, with 23 bases left in between. The CDR3 contains 15 residues. One entry per CDR3 protein, called by TCRdb with MiXCR from the reads. The top ten hold roughly 50% of the sample, which has 150,000 or so distinct CDR3 sequences, 32% seen once. Note on this clonotype: Its target is unknown.

This specimen consisted of CD8+ T cells from cultured PBMCs, obtained from culture after CMV antigen stimulation. The chain employs TRBV2 and TRBJ2-7; a weak D match, TRBD1 (6 bases). This TCR came from a human donor in good health (CMV status not recorded). Some clones in this sample may be carry-over from other donors' samples. Here the CDR3 reads CASGKPGQYPLEQYF. The CDR3 nucleotides are TGTGCCAGCGGAAAACCGGGACAATATCCCCTCGAGCAGTACTTC. The whole variable domain, remainder taken from reference TRBV2 and TRBJ2-7, is EPEVTQTPSHQVTQMGQEVILRCVPISNHLYFYWYRQILGQKVEFLVSFYNNEISEKSEIFDDQFSVERPDGSNFTLKIRSTKLEDSAMYFCASGKPGQYPLEQYFGPGTRLTVT.